A single sample gave rise to the 25 T cell receptor beta chains below, sequenced in a study of blood T cells in healthy people across ages. A J-beta primer mix and a sample-barcoded 5' primer were used in a second PCR of about 7 to 12 cycles. TCRdb recomputed calls from the 5' RACE reads with MiXCR, one row per CDR3 protein. The sample lists over 1.5 million distinct CDR3 sequences, about 50% occurring once. Sequencing was done on a sample of blood. These receptors originate from a woman in her thirties or forties in good health.

This clonotype was recorded a few times. An end of the junction does not agree with germline; a read error may underlie this. The chain uses TRBV6-6 and TRBJ2-5, with 7 bases aligning to TRBD2. The CDR3 sequence is 15 residues long. Per germline, CDR1 MNHNY and CDR2 SVGAGI (reference sequence). CDR3 residues: CASSKTSGAQGTQYF. The CDR3 DNA reads as TGTGCCAGCAGCAAAACGAGCGGGGCCCAAGGGACCCAGTACTTC.

The V gene is TRBV15, the J gene TRBJ2-1; the match to TRBD2 covers 13 bases. This CDR3 comprises 15 residues. The germline CDR1 and CDR2 sequences are LNHNV and YYDKDF (reference sequence). The trim removed 5 bases at V and 9 bases at J, leaving 7 bases unmatched. CDR3 coding DNA: TGTGCCACCAGCTTCGGACTAGCGGGGGCGCTTGAGCAGTTCTTC. Translated, it gives CATSFGLAGALEQFF.

V and J are TRBV7-9 and TRBJ2-3; 10 bases map to TRBD2. V trimming: 5 bases; J trimming: 4 bases; junction bases outside the gene matches: 9. Germline V gives CDR1 SEHNR, CDR2 FQNEAQ (reference sequence). The CDR3 consists of 16 residues. The CDR3 DNA reads TGTGCCAGCAGCAGACATCAGCGGGGGGGCGCAGATACGCAGTATTTT. This codes for CASSRHQRGGADTQYF.

The CDR3 bases are TGTGCCAGCAGGATACCCGGATCCTACGAGCAGTACTTC. The encoded protein is CASRIPGSYEQYF. The V call is TRBV6-2 or TRBV6-3, the J call TRBJ2-7; no definite D call. The CDR3 is 13 residues long. The V end lost 6 bases, the J end lost 1 base, and 10 bases lay between the germline ends. From germline, CDR1 is MNHEY and CDR2 SVGEGT.

This clonotype occurred a few times. CDR3 sequence reads: CASRQMGRKMNEQYF. The CDR3 DNA reads as TGTGCCAGCAGACAAATGGGCAGGAAAATGAACGAGCAGTACTTC. The rearrangement uses TRBV27 and TRBJ2-7; no firm D call. From germline, CDR1 is MNHEY and CDR2 SMNVEV (reference sequence). Deletions cut 6 bases from V and 5 bases from J, with 20 bases between. The CDR3 sequence is 15 residues long.

This chain connects TRBV29-1 to TRBJ2-7, with a weak D call TRBD2 (6 bases). V was pared by 1 base and J by 0 bases, with 10 bases between. Germline CDR1 is SQVTM and CDR2 is ANQGSEA. The CDR3 has 14 residues. CDR3 in amino acids: CSVEGPTSSYEQYF. CDR3 coding DNA: TGCAGCGTTGAAGGCCCGACTAGCTCCTACGAGCAGTACTTC.

This chain uses TRBV11-2 with TRBJ2-5; possible D gene TRBD1, 5 bases. The CDR3 loop spans 13 amino acids. Trimming removed 3 bases at V and 9 bases at J, with 14 bases between. CDR1 is SGHAT, CDR2 FQNNGV, per germline. CDR3 loop: CASSFARARAQYF. The CDR3, as DNA: TGTGCCAGCAGCTTCGCCAGGGCCAGGGCCCAGTACTTC.

At least ten counts were recorded for this clonotype. The chain is built from TRBV7-2 and TRBJ2-7; maybe TRBD2 (6 bases). The CDR3 has 14 amino acids. The germline V gene encodes CDR1 SGHTA and CDR2 FQGNSA. V lost 2 bases and J 2 bases, leaving 10 bases between the germline ends. CDR3: CASSLLGGTYEQYF. CDR3 DNA: TGTGCCAGCAGCTTACTCGGCGGGACCTACGAGCAGTACTTC. The variable domain in full, with the rest retrieved from reference TRBV7-2 and TRBJ2-7, is GAGVSQSPSNKVTEKGKDVELRCDPISGHTALYWYRQSLGQGLEFLIYFQGNSAPDKSGLPSDRFSAERTGGSVSTLTIQRTQQEDSAVYLCASSLLGGTYEQYFGPGTRLTVT.

This clonotype was seen a handful of times. This chain connects TRBV7-2 to TRBJ2-3; D uncertain. The V gene lost 1 base and the J gene lost 5 bases, with 10 bases spanning the gap. This CDR3 contains 14 residues. CDR1 is SGHTA, CDR2 FQGNSA, per germline. The CDR3 is CASSLEIIVDTQYF. The CDR3 DNA sequence: TGTGCCAGCAGCTTAGAAATTATAGTAGATACGCAGTATTTT.

The chain combines TRBV29-1 with TRBJ1-5; a possible D gene is TRBD1 (5 bases). The CDR3 is 15 amino acids. Trimming pared 6 bases from V and 5 bases from J, leaving 20 bases between. Germline V lookup: CDR1 SQVTM, CDR2 ANQGSEA. As DNA, the CDR3 is TGCAGCGTAGAGATGGGGGGGGGAGTTGATCAGCCCCAGCATTTT. Protein sequence: CSVEMGGGVDQPQHF. The whole variable domain, remainder taken from reference TRBV29-1 and TRBJ1-5, is SAVISQKPSRDICQRGTSLTIQCQVDSQVTMMFWYRQQPGQSLTLIATANQGSEATYESGFVIDKFPISRPNLTFSTLTVSNMSPEDSSIYLCSVEMGGGVDQPQHFGDGTRLSIL.

In this sample, this clonotype turned up a few times. CDR3 in amino acids: CASSLSSSEQFF. DNA of the CDR3: TGTGCCAGCAGTTTATCCAGTAGTGAGCAGTTCTTC. V usage is TRBV7-9 and J usage is TRBJ2-1; the D is unclear. In germline, CDR1 is SEHNR, CDR2 FQNEAQ (reference sequence). Trimming took 6 bases from V and 9 from J, leaving 12 bases between them. The CDR3 runs 12 residues.

This clonotype was picked up a small number of times. The chain employs TRBV25-1 and TRBJ2-5; D is unclear. CDR1 is MGHDK and CDR2 is SYGVNS in the germline V gene. The CDR3 has 14 residues. Trimming left V 3 bases short and J 4 bases short, with 12 bases between. CDR3 residues: CASSDVGRAETQYF. In nucleotides, the CDR3 is TGTGCCAGCAGTGATGTAGGAAGGGCAGAGACCCAGTACTTC. Drawing the rest from reference TRBV25-1 and TRBJ2-5, the complete variable domain is EADIYQTPRYLVIGTGKKITLECSQTMGHDKMYWYQQDPGMELHLIHYSYGVNSTEKGDLSSESTVSRIRTEHFPLTLESARPSHTSQYLCASSDVGRAETQYFGPGTRLLVL.

This clonotype was seen a handful of times. The genes are TRBV20-1 and TRBJ2-7; D assignment may be TRBD1 or TRBD2 (7 bases each). Germline values: CDR1 DFQATT, CDR2 SNEGSKA (reference sequence). V was shortened by 5 bases and J by 3 bases, with 17 bases between the two germline ends. This CDR3 contains 14 residues. CDR3 nucleotides: TGCAGTGCTCCCCAGGGGGAGGGAGACTACGAGCAGTACTTC. This sequence encodes CSAPQGEGDYEQYF.

The rearrangement links TRBV13 to TRBJ2-4; D is perhaps TRBD2 (5 bases). The end of the DNA fits TRBJ2-5 better, so the J call may be wrong. The CDR3 loop spans 16 amino acids. The germline V gene encodes CDR1 PRHDT and CDR2 FYEKMQ (reference sequence). Here the CDR3 reads CASSLVIPGFQETQYF. The CDR3 coding sequence is TGTGCCAGCAGCTTAGTCATTCCGGGGTTTCAAGAGACCCAGTACTTC.

This clonotype was recorded only once. The genes are TRBV20-1 and TRBJ2-1, with 9 positions matching TRBD2. The CDR3 consists of 15 residues. Looked up from germline, CDR1 is DFQATT and CDR2 is SNEGSKA (reference sequence). V gave up 0 bases and J gave up 8 bases; unmatched junction bases: 8. CDR3 in amino acids: CSARDLAGGHHEQFF. CDR3 nucleotides: TGCAGTGCTAGAGATTTGGCGGGGGGGCATCATGAGCAGTTCTTC.

The chain links TRBV29-1 to TRBJ2-1; the D gene is possibly TRBD1 (6 bases). The CDR3 contains 15 residues. The V gene's germline CDR1 is SQVTM and CDR2 ANQGSEA. Trimming stripped 4 bases from V and 0 bases from J, with 13 bases between. CDR3 region: CSVGRGSSSYNEQFF. The CDR3 coding sequence is TGCAGCGTTGGCAGGGGATCGTCCTCCTACAATGAGCAGTTCTTC.

The chain has TRBV27 and TRBJ1-2; 9 nucleotides line up with TRBD1. This CDR3 contains 14 residues. With V trimmed by 2 bases and J by 8 bases, 6 bases remained unmatched. CDR1 and CDR2 (germline): MNHEY, SMNVEV (reference sequence). CDR3 protein: CASSLKQGAGGYTF. Written as DNA, the CDR3 is TGTGCCAGCAGTTTAAAACAGGGGGCAGGCGGCTACACCTTC.

The chain joins TRBV20-1 to TRBJ1-2; D call uncertain. The CDR3 loop spans 10 amino acids. Trimming cost V 3 bases and J 5 bases, with 4 bases left between them. Germline CDR1 DFQATT, CDR2 SNEGSKA (reference sequence). In DNA form, the CDR3 reads TGCAGTGCTAGCCCTTATGGCTACACCTTC. It translates to CSASPYGYTF.

This clonotype turned up a few times. This may come from a read error, since a much larger clone is one base off. The rearrangement uses TRBV4-3 and TRBJ2-5; 10 bases agree with TRBD2. CDR3 length: 13 residues. The germline gives CDR1 LGHNA, CDR2 YSLEER. Losses at the gene ends were 7 bases for V and 11 bases for J; bases not matched to a gene: 10. CDR3 bases: TGCGCCAGCACCAGCGGGGGGGCCGGTGAGCAGTACTTC. Translated, it gives CASTSGGAGEQYF.

The CDR3 protein is CASSPWAVQETQYF. The CDR3 region has the DNA TGTGCCAGCTCCCCGTGGGCAGTCCAAGAGACCCAGTACTTC. The chain has TRBV18 and TRBJ2-4; D not certain. The DNA end lines up better with TRBJ2-5; the J call may be wrong. The germline CDR1 and CDR2 sequences are KGHSH and LQKENI. This CDR3 spans 14 amino acids.

The chain recombines TRBV9 with TRBJ2-3; 8 nucleotides agree with TRBD2. Germline V lookup: CDR1 SGDLS, CDR2 YYNGEE. Trimming removed 3 bases from V and 6 bases from J; junction bases left unmatched: 9. This CDR3 has 15 residues. Written as DNA, the CDR3 is TGTGCCAGCAGCGCGGGGGGGCCCATGAGGGATACGCAGTATTTT. Encoded protein: CASSAGGPMRDTQYF.

The chain is built from TRBV6-5 and TRBJ1-2; tentative D call: TRBD1 (6 bases). Germline V CDR1 and CDR2: MNHEY, SVGAGI. V dropped 2 bases and J dropped 0 bases, with 13 bases sitting between them. The CDR3 covers 16 residues. This CDR3 is CASSYRGQPANYGYTF. DNA of the CDR3: TGTGCCAGCAGTTACCGAGGACAGCCCGCTAACTATGGCTACACCTTC.

The gene calls are TRBV20-1 and TRBJ1-2; tentative D call: TRBD1 (5 bases). There are 14 residues in the CDR3. Trimming took off 0 bases at V and 5 bases at J, with 13 bases between the two ends. Germline loops: CDR1 DFQATT, CDR2 SNEGSKA (reference sequence). CDR3 in amino acids: CSARDPTDPYGYTF. The CDR3 DNA reads TGCAGTGCTAGAGATCCGACAGACCCGTATGGCTACACCTTC.

This clonotype was picked up a small number of times. This chain links TRBV12-3 or TRBV12-4 with TRBJ2-1, with D perhaps matching TRBD1 or TRBD2 (6 bases each). V shed 3 bases and J shed 6 bases, with 15 bases lying between them. This CDR3 contains 15 residues. In DNA form, the CDR3 reads TGTGCCAGCAGTTTCGGGGGCGCCCTACGCAATGAGCAGTTCTTC. Translation: CASSFGGALRNEQFF.

The chain is built from TRBV2 and TRBJ2-1, with 9 positions matching TRBD2. The CDR3 is made up of 16 amino acids. The V gene's germline CDR1 is SNHLY and CDR2 FYNNEI. Losses at the gene ends were 8 bases for V and 8 bases for J; bases not matched to a gene: 16. This CDR3 is CASRNGLAGMVDEQFF. CDR3 bases: TGTGCCAGCCGCAATGGCCTAGCGGGGATGGTGGATGAGCAGTTCTTC.